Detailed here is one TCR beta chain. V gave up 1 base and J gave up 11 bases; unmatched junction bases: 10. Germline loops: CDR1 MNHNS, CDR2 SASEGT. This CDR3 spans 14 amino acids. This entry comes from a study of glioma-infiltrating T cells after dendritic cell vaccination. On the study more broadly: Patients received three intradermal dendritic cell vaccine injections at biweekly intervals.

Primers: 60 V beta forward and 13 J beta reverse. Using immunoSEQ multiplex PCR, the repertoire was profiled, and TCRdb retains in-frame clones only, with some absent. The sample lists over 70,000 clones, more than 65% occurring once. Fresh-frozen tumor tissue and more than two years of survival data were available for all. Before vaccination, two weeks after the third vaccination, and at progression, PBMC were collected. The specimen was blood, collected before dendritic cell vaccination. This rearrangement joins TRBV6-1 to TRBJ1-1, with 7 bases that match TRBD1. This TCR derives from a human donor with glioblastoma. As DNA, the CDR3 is TGTGCCAGCAGTGAAGAGGGGACAGATTGGGGGGCTTTCTTT. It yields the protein CASSEEGTDWGAFF.